The 27 T cell receptor beta chains below were found in one sample sequenced in a study of blood T cell repertoires in COVID-19. This table comes from immunoSEQ multiplex PCR, and its TCRdb copy is limited to in-frame clones, with some not included. The sample consists of roughly 420,000 clones, more than 75% of them appearing once. The sequencing sample was made of PBMCs or T cells enriched from blood (not recorded which). These receptors all stem from a woman under 40 with acute COVID-19.

J is TRBJ1-5 and V is TRBV25-1, with D tentatively TRBD1 (5 bases). The germline gives CDR1 MGHDK, CDR2 SYGVNS. Trimming took off 1 base at V and 4 bases at J, with 5 bases between the two ends. This CDR3 is 13 amino acids long. The CDR3: CASSESGNQPQHF. The CDR3 DNA reads TGTGCCAGCAGTGAATCAGGGAATCAGCCCCAGCATTTT.

The V gene is TRBV21-1, the J gene TRBJ1-5. TRBV21-1 is a known pseudogene. The CDR3 totals 15 residues. The CDR3 DNA reads TGTGCCAGCAGCAACTCCGGGGATTTTTGTCAGCCCCAGCATTTT. Its translation: CASSNSGDFCQPQHF.

This chain connects TRBV9 to TRBJ1-6; TRBD1 agrees at 7 bases. In germline, CDR1 is SGDLS, CDR2 YYNGEE. With 4 bases clipped from V and 0 bases from J, the junction kept 4 bases outside the gene matches. There are 16 residues in the CDR3. The CDR3 DNA sequence: TGTGCCAGCAGCCTTAGGGACAGCTCCTATAATTCACCCCTCCACTTT. Amino acid sequence: CASSLRDSSYNSPLHF.

The DNA of the CDR3 is TGTGCCAGTGGGGACAGGGGGCGCTACAATGAGCAGTTCTTC. Amino acid sequence: CASGDRGRYNEQFF. The gene calls are TRBV19 and TRBJ2-1; TRBD1 matches 12 bases. The CDR3 has 14 residues. V was pared by 8 bases and J by 3 bases, with 2 bases of the junction left unmatched. Germline loops: CDR1 LNHDA, CDR2 SQIVND (reference sequence).

The chain carries TRBV19 and TRBJ2-6; 12 bases fit TRBD1. Trimming cost V 5 bases and J 2 bases; bases outside gene matches: 16. The CDR3 loop spans 21 amino acids. The germline V gene encodes CDR1 LNHDA and CDR2 SQIVND (reference sequence). CDR3 sequence (DNA): TGTGCCAGTAGTGCACTAACGATGACCGGGACAGGGGGCGCTGGGGCCAACGTCCTGACTTTC. This sequence encodes CASSALTMTGTGGAGANVLTF. Based on the CDR3 plus reference TRBV19 and TRBJ2-6, the full variable domain is DGGITQSPKYLFRKEGQNVTLSCEQNLNHDAMYWYRQDPGQGLRLIYYSQIVNDFQKGDIAEGYSVSREKKESFPLTVTSAQKNPTAFYLCASSALTMTGTGGAGANVLTFGAGSRLTVL.

This chain joins TRBV29-1 and TRBJ1-2; D gene uncertain. This CDR3 is 14 amino acids long. V was cut by 6 bases and J by 4 bases, with 18 bases left in between. CDR1 SQVTM and CDR2 ANQGSEA come from the germline V gene. The CDR3 loop is CSVPEISRLYGYTF. The CDR3 DNA follows: TGCAGCGTACCCGAAATTAGCCGTCTCTATGGCTACACCTTC. Drawing the rest from reference TRBV29-1 and TRBJ1-2, the complete variable domain is SAVISQKPSRDICQRGTSLTIQCQVDSQVTMMFWYRQQPGQSLTLIATANQGSEATYESGFVIDKFPISRPNLTFSTLTVSNMSPEDSSIYLCSVPEISRLYGYTFGSGTRLTVV.

The rearrangement links TRBV11-2 to TRBJ2-1, with 10 nucleotides matching TRBD2. V dropped 0 bases and J dropped 3; count of bases not matched to a gene: 11. The germline CDR1 and CDR2 sequences are SGHAT and FQNNGV. The CDR3 runs 19 residues. The CDR3, as DNA: TGTGCCAGCAGCTTAGATCCGCGACTAGCGGGTATCAACTACAATGAGCAGTTCTTC. As protein: CASSLDPRLAGINYNEQFF.

The chain carries TRBV9 and TRBJ1-3; a weak D match, TRBD1 (6 bases). The ends were cut back, 6 bases at V and 2 bases at J, with 15 bases in the middle. CDR3 size: 15 residues. CDR1 is SGDLS, CDR2 YYNGEE, per germline. The CDR3 protein is CASTTQGTAGNTIYF. CDR3 nucleotides: TGTGCCAGCACCACCCAGGGGACGGCTGGAAACACCATATATTTT. The whole variable domain, filled in from reference TRBV9 and TRBJ1-3, reads DSGVTQTPKHLITATGQRVTLRCSPRSGDLSVYWYQQSLDQGLQFLIQYYNGEERAKGNILERFSAQQFPDLHSELNLSSLELGDSALYFCASTTQGTAGNTIYFGEGSWLTVV.

The J gene is TRBJ1-5, the V gene TRBV19, with a possible D match to TRBD1 (6 bases). Per the germline V gene, CDR1 is LNHDA and CDR2 is SQIVND (reference sequence). The CDR3 spans 16 residues. Trimming took 0 bases from V and 6 from J, leaving 15 bases between them. The CDR3 coding sequence is TGTGCCAGTAGTATAGATCAGGGGTGGTACGGTCAGCCCCAGCATTTT. It translates to CASSIDQGWYGQPQHF.

J is TRBJ2-4 and V is TRBV10-2; the match to TRBD1 covers 7 bases. The V and J ends lost 2 bases and 0 bases, in that order; junction bases with no gene match: 4. Germline CDR1 and CDR2: WSHSY and SAAADI. CDR3 size: 16 residues. The CDR3 DNA sequence: TGCGCCAGCAGTGAGGGACAGGCCAGAGCCAAAAACATTCAGTACTTC. Translating it yields CASSEGQARAKNIQYF.

As to this clone: The junction shows a germline mismatch at one end, possibly a read error. V is TRBV6-5 and J is TRBJ1-3; D is ambiguous. This CDR3 spans 14 amino acids. CDR1 and CDR2 from the germline V gene are MNHEY and SVGAGI. DNA for the CDR3: TGTGCCAGCAGTGACTCCTTCTCTGGAAACACCATATATTTT. It is translated as CASSDSFSGNTIYF.

This clone showed up just a few times. The chain employs TRBV6-5 and TRBJ1-4, with D possibly matching TRBD1 (6 bases). The CDR3 runs 13 residues. Germline CDR1 MNHEY, CDR2 SVGAGI. V was clipped by 4 bases and J by 10 bases, with 13 bases between them. DNA for the CDR3: TGTGCCAGCAGTTCCAGGGGACCGCGAAAACTGTTTTTT. Amino acid sequence: CASSSRGPRKLFF.

This chain uses TRBV28 with TRBJ2-3; unclear D gene. In germline, CDR1 is MDHEN, CDR2 SYDVKM. Between the trimmed V and J ends, which lost 4 bases and 9 bases, there was a span of 11 bases. CDR3 length: 12 residues. The CDR3 DNA follows: TGTGCCAGCAGTTCCAACGGGTTAACGCAGTATTTT. This encodes CASSSNGLTQYF.

V usage is TRBV2 and J usage is TRBJ1-5, with a weak D call TRBD1 (5 bases). The CDR3 is made up of 15 amino acids. Germline V gene lookup returns CDR1 SNHLY and CDR2 FYNNEI. The V and J ends lost 4 bases and 3 bases respectively, with 13 bases between them. The CDR3 nucleotides are TGTGCCAGCAGTGGTTGGGTGACAGTCAATCAGCCCCAGCATTTT. This sequence encodes CASSGWVTVNQPQHF.

The rearrangement links TRBV5-6 to TRBJ2-5, with 8 bases matching TRBD1. The CDR3 length is 15 residues. The V segment lost 1 base and the J segment 5 bases; nucleotides outside the gene matches: 7. The germline gives CDR1 SGHDT, CDR2 YYEEEE. The CDR3 is CASSLRGQGQETQYF. The DNA of the CDR3 is TGTGCCAGCAGCTTGCGAGGACAGGGTCAGGAGACCCAGTACTTC.

The rearrangement joins TRBV5-6 to TRBJ2-7; no clear D gene. This CDR3 comprises 12 residues. Germline assignment: CDR1 SGHDT and CDR2 YYEEEE. Trimming stripped 3 bases from V and 5 bases from J, with 9 bases between. The CDR3 nucleotides read TGTGCCAGCAGCTCCCGTCCCGACGAGCAGTACTTC. Its translation is CASSSRPDEQYF.

The rearrangement uses TRBV29-1 and TRBJ2-7; the D is unclear. Trimming shortened V by 1 base and J by 4 bases, and 5 bases separated the two germline ends. CDR3 length equals 11 residues. Germline CDR1 SQVTM, CDR2 ANQGSEA. CDR3 residues: CSVEGQYEQYF. The CDR3 nucleotides read TGCAGCGTTGAAGGCCAGTACGAGCAGTACTTC.

The rearrangement uses TRBV7-2 and TRBJ1-5, with D unresolved. This CDR3 spans 13 amino acids. Germline lookup yields CDR1 SGHTA and CDR2 FQGNSA. The V end lost 4 bases, the J end lost 4 bases, and 8 bases lay between the germline ends. This chain's CDR3 is CASSWEVNQPQHF. In nucleotides, the CDR3 is TGTGCCAGCAGCTGGGAGGTTAATCAGCCCCAGCATTTT.

V usage is TRBV3-1 (or the pseudogene TRBV3-2) and J usage is TRBJ1-6; TRBD1 aligns across 10 bases. Trimming took 4 bases from V and 5 from J; bases not matched to a gene: 2. The CDR3 loop spans 15 amino acids. In germline, CDR1 is LGHDT, CDR2 YNNKEL (reference sequence). The CDR3 DNA follows: TGTGCCAGCAGCCTGGGACAGGGGAATAATTCACCCCTCCACTTT. Translation gives CASSLGQGNNSPLHF.

The chain joins TRBV7-9 to TRBJ2-2; D is uncertain. Germline CDR1 is SEHNR and CDR2 is FQNEAQ (reference sequence). V lost 2 bases and J lost 6, with 7 bases in between. This CDR3 spans 13 amino acids. For the CDR3, the DNA is TGTGCCAGCAGCTTAATGAGTGCCGGGGAGCTGTTTTTT. Translation gives CASSLMSAGELFF.

This clone came up a few times. The chain has TRBV4-3 and TRBJ2-2; TRBD2 matches at 7 bases. Germline CDR1 reads LGHNA; CDR2 reads YSLEER. After removal of 0 bases from V and 5 bases from J, the junction contained 6 bases not matched to a gene. This CDR3 contains 16 residues. CDR3 protein: CASSQDTAGSTGELFF. The CDR3 region has the DNA TGCGCCAGCAGCCAAGATACAGCGGGGAGTACCGGGGAGCTGTTTTTT.

The genes are TRBV18 and TRBJ2-3; TRBD2 matches at 8 bases. Germline trimming cut 3 bases from V and 5 bases from J; bases unmatched to any gene: 4. The CDR3 loop spans 14 amino acids. The germline gives CDR1 KGHSH, CDR2 LQKENI. CDR3 sequence reads: CASSPTSGGDTQYF. DNA of the CDR3: TGTGCCAGCTCACCTACCAGCGGGGGAGATACGCAGTATTTT.

The chain links TRBV19 to TRBJ1-6, with D unclear. The length of the CDR3 is 13 residues. V dropped 5 bases and J dropped 6 bases, with 8 bases sitting between them. Germline V gives CDR1 LNHDA, CDR2 SQIVND (reference sequence). In nucleotides, the CDR3 is TGTGCCAGTAGTCTCGCGGGTAATTCACCCCTCCACTTT. The encoded protein is CASSLAGNSPLHF.

The V gene is TRBV24-1, the J gene TRBJ2-2; weak D call: TRBD2 (5 bases). The V end lost 6 bases, the J end lost 0 bases, and 13 bases lay between the germline ends. CDR3 length: 16 residues. Germline CDR1 and CDR2: KGHDR and SFDVKD. The CDR3 reads CATSSTSGANTGELFF. Here the CDR3 DNA reads TGTGCCACCAGTTCAACCAGCGGAGCGAACACCGGGGAGCTGTTTTTT.

The chain carries TRBV6-4 and TRBJ1-2; the D is unclear. This CDR3 has 15 amino acids. Germline V CDR1 and CDR2: MRHNA, SNTAGT. V lost 6 bases, J lost 3 bases, and 17 bases lay in between. CDR3 DNA sequence: TGTGCCAGCAGACTCACCCATATTATTGACTATGGCTACACCTTC. It is translated as CASRLTHIIDYGYTF.

This rearrangement joins TRBV3-1 (or the pseudogene TRBV3-2) to TRBJ1-1; 8 bases agree with TRBD1. V was clipped by 4 bases and J by 0 bases; unmatched bases: 7. Germline lookup yields CDR1 LGHDT and CDR2 YNNKEL (reference sequence). CDR3 length equals 16 residues. The CDR3 reads CASSPPGQAMNTEAFF. Written as DNA, the CDR3 is TGTGCCAGCAGCCCGCCGGGACAGGCTATGAACACTGAAGCTTTCTTT.

The chain links TRBV5-1 to TRBJ2-2; 7 bases align to TRBD1. This CDR3 spans 15 amino acids. With V trimmed by 5 bases and J by 4 bases, 8 bases remained unmatched. Per the germline V gene, CDR1 is SGHRS and CDR2 is YFSETQ. This chain's CDR3 is CASRPGQTLTGELFF. The DNA for the CDR3 is TGCGCCAGCAGACCGGGACAGACCCTCACCGGGGAGCTGTTTTTT.